The 14 T cell receptor beta chains presented below share a single source sample, sequenced in a study of blood T cell repertoires in COVID-19. Data came from immunoSEQ multiplex PCR; TCRdb stores just in-frame clones and leaves some out. The repertoire holds 200,000 to 300,000 clones, with 70% to 90% as singletons. Sample: peripheral blood. Receptors originate from a man under 40 with active or convalescent COVID-19.

This chain joins TRBV19 and TRBJ1-2; D may be TRBD1 (5 bases). Trimming stripped 2 bases from V and 0 bases from J, with 10 bases between. This CDR3 spans 15 amino acids. Germline V CDR1 and CDR2: LNHDA, SQIVND (reference sequence). The CDR3 nucleotides read TGTGCCAGTAGTATAAAGGTGACAGCTAACTATGGCTACACCTTC. Residues: CASSIKVTANYGYTF. The full variable domain, rest sourced from reference TRBV19 and TRBJ1-2, is DGGITQSPKYLFRKEGQNVTLSCEQNLNHDAMYWYRQDPGQGLRLIYYSQIVNDFQKGDIAEGYSVSREKKESFPLTVTSAQKNPTAFYLCASSIKVTANYGYTFGSGTRLTVV.

The chain links TRBV13 to TRBJ2-5; D possibly corresponds to TRBD2 (7 bases). The CDR3 spans 16 residues. The V gene's germline CDR1 is PRHDT and CDR2 FYEKMQ (reference sequence). V was trimmed by 4 bases and J by 4 bases, leaving 19 bases between them. The CDR3 loop reads CASSSGAGTTSETQYF. The CDR3 DNA follows: TGTGCCAGCAGCTCGGGGGCCGGGACTACATCAGAGACCCAGTACTTC.

The V gene is TRBV5-1, the J gene TRBJ1-5; 10 positions agree with TRBD1. V was pared by 4 bases and J by 5 bases, with 6 bases of the junction left unmatched. CDR1 is SGHRS, CDR2 YFSETQ, per germline. The CDR3 runs 15 residues. The chain's CDR3 is CASSQTGGVDQPQHF. Written as DNA, the CDR3 is TGCGCCAGCAGCCAGACAGGGGGCGTGGATCAGCCCCAGCATTTT.

The J gene is TRBJ2-7, the V gene TRBV6-2 or TRBV6-3, with D unclear. Germline loops: CDR1 MNHEY, CDR2 SVGEGT. There are 13 residues in the CDR3. Trimming left V 5 bases short and J 3 bases short, with 11 bases between. The CDR3: CASSPGFLYEQYF. CDR3 coding DNA: TGTGCCAGCAGTCCCGGGTTCCTCTACGAGCAGTACTTC.

This chain joins TRBV6-6 and TRBJ2-1, with 8 bases identical to TRBD1. CDR3 length equals 17 residues. The J segment lost 9 bases and the V segment lost 5 bases, leaving 18 bases of the junction unmatched. Germline CDR1 and CDR2: MNHNY and SVGAGI (reference sequence). The CDR3 protein is CASSQIRSGTGEGEQFF. DNA for the CDR3: TGTGCCAGCAGTCAGATTCGATCCGGGACAGGTGAAGGTGAGCAGTTCTTC.

This clone has just a few counts. The chain joins TRBV11-2 to TRBJ1-3; 8 nucleotides line up with TRBD1. This CDR3 region has 17 residues. CDR1 is SGHAT, CDR2 FQNNGV, per germline. V was pared by 5 bases and J by 0 bases, with 9 bases of the junction left unmatched. CDR3 sequence reads: CASSLTGGVVSGNTIYF. CDR3 sequence (DNA): TGTGCCAGCAGCCTAACAGGGGGTGTAGTCTCTGGAAACACCATATATTTT.

This chain links TRBV6-5 with TRBJ1-4; D remains ambiguous. The CDR3 sequence is 12 residues long. Germline CDR1 is MNHEY and CDR2 is SVGAGI. V dropped 2 bases and J dropped 8 bases, with 6 bases sitting between them. The CDR3 DNA is TGTGCCAGCAGTTACGACGGGGAAAAACTGTTTTTT. This translates into CASSYDGEKLFF.

The chain combines TRBV5-4 with TRBJ2-5, with D unresolved. V was cut by 2 bases and J by 2 bases, with 7 bases left in between. CDR3 size: 13 residues. In germline, CDR1 is SGHNT, CDR2 YYREEE (reference sequence). The CDR3 DNA reads as TGTGCCAGCAGCTTCACAGAGCAAGAGACCCAGTACTTC. Its translation is CASSFTEQETQYF. Full variable domain (outside the CDR3, taken from reference TRBV5-4 and TRBJ2-5): ETGVTQSPTHLIKTRGQQVTLRCSSQSGHNTVSWYQQALGQGPQFIFQYYREEENGRGNFPPRFSGLQFPNYSSELNVNALELDDSALYLCASSFTEQETQYFGPGTRLLVL.

The rearrangement joins TRBV6-5 to TRBJ2-7, with D perhaps TRBD2 (7 bases). Germline lookup yields CDR1 MNHEY and CDR2 SVGAGI. The V end lost 3 bases, the J end lost 5 bases, and 14 bases lay between the germline ends. The CDR3 is 14 residues long. The chain's CDR3 is CASSYEGGVNEQYF. The DNA for the CDR3 is TGTGCCAGCAGTTATGAGGGGGGGGTGAACGAGCAGTACTTC.

This chain uses TRBV5-4 with TRBJ2-2; perhaps TRBD2 as D (6 bases). The length of the CDR3 is 14 residues. Germline V gene sequence: CDR1 SGHNT, CDR2 YYREEE (reference sequence). Trimming left V 5 bases short and J 2 bases short, with 10 bases between. Written as DNA, the CDR3 is TGTGCCAGCAGACTGGGGGGAAACACCGGGGAGCTGTTTTTT. Translation gives CASRLGGNTGELFF.

The chain combines TRBV20-1 with TRBJ2-5; 12 bases fit TRBD2. After removal of 3 bases from V and 5 bases from J, the junction contained 10 bases not matched to a gene. Germline V gene data show CDR1 as DFQATT and CDR2 as SNEGSKA (reference sequence). This CDR3 is 16 amino acids long. CDR3 protein: CSASPSGGVLEETQYF. CDR3 DNA sequence: TGCAGTGCTAGTCCTAGCGGGGGGGTTCTGGAGGAGACCCAGTACTTC.

The V and J genes are TRBV6-6 and TRBJ1-3; 8 bases line up with TRBD1. Germline lookup yields CDR1 MNHNY and CDR2 SVGAGI (reference sequence). The V segment lost 6 bases and the J segment 6 bases; nucleotides outside the gene matches: 7. The CDR3 is 14 amino acids. The CDR3 here is CASRETGAENTIYF. For the CDR3, the DNA is TGTGCCAGCAGGGAGACAGGGGCTGAAAACACCATATATTTT.

The CDR3 reads CASSRDIGTQAFF. CDR3 DNA sequence: TGTGCCAGCAGCCGTGACATCGGGACTCAAGCTTTCTTT. The chain has TRBV9 and TRBJ1-1; D possibly corresponds to TRBD1 (5 bases). The CDR3 is 13 residues long. The germline V and J ends were trimmed by 4 bases and 9 bases, with 16 bases remaining between them. Germline lookup yields CDR1 SGDLS and CDR2 YYNGEE.

The gene calls are TRBV3-1 (or the pseudogene TRBV3-2) and TRBJ1-1; a possible D gene is TRBD1 (6 bases). CDR1 and CDR2 from the germline V gene are LGHDT and YNNKEL (reference sequence). Trimming took off 4 bases at V and 4 bases at J, with 13 bases between the two ends. The CDR3 has 14 amino acids. This CDR3 is CASSLSGVGTEAFF. The CDR3 DNA reads TGTGCCAGCAGCCTGTCAGGGGTCGGCACTGAAGCTTTCTTT.